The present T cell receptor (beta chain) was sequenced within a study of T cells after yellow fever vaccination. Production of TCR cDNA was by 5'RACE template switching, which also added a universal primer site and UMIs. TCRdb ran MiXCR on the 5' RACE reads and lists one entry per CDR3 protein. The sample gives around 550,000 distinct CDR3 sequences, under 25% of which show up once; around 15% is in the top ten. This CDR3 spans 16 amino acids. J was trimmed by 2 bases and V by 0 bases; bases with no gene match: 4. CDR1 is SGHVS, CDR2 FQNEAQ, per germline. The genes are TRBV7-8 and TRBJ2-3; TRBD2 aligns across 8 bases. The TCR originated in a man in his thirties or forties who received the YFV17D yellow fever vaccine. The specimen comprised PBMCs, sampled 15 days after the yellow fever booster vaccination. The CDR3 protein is CASSLAPGLDTDTQYF. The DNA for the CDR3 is TGTGCCAGCAGCTTAGCTCCGGGACTAGACACAGATACGCAGTATTTT.